This T cell receptor (beta chain) came from a study of immune heterogeneity within non-small cell lung tumors. Study overall: Among the tumors, 4 were squamous cell carcinomas, approximately eleven were non-squamous carcinomas and 1 was not otherwise specified.

Study-level results: The high-frequency T-cell receptor beta clonotypes mostly did not match up between individual patients. Identical dominant CDR3 beta clonotypes were found repeatedly across the tumor sites of a single patient, and these appeared alongside high-frequency clones that were unique to particular tumor locations.

This clonotype was seen many times. Its target is not known. TCR beta CDR3 amplification used multiplex PCR with 32 V and 13 J primers. TCRdb fed the multiplex PCR reads into MiXCR, producing one record per CDR3 protein. In the table there are 10,000 to 15,000 distinct CDR3 sequences, 23% of which are singletons. Germline CDR1 is ENHRY and CDR2 is SYGVKD. V was shortened by 6 bases and J by 8 bases, with 19 bases between the two germline ends. The CDR3 length is 14 residues. Samples each supplied around 640 ng of bulk tumor genomic DNA as template. Several widely spaced biopsies per primary tumor were taken during surgery. With untreated, newly diagnosed non-small cell lung cancer, the patients went on to undergo curative surgery.

Sequences were obtained from lung tumor tissue. This chain joins TRBV10-3 and TRBJ1-2, with a possible D match to TRBD1 (6 bases). This TCR was recovered from a man aged 45-65 years with non-small cell lung cancer. CDR3 protein: CAIRSTGKEDGYTF. CDR3 nucleotide sequence: TGTGCCATCAGGTCAACAGGGAAAGAGGACGGCTACACCTTC.